The clone carrying this T cell receptor (beta chain) was detected a few times. Trimming stripped 3 bases from V and 0 bases from J, with 15 bases between. This CDR3 spans 16 amino acids. Germline V gene lookup returns CDR1 DFQATT and CDR2 SNEGSKA (reference sequence). These data come from a study of control samples from healthy donors and cancer patients. Sequencing was performed with immunoSEQ multiplex PCR; in TCRdb, only in-frame clones are kept and a portion is missing. This sample has 85,000 to 95,000 clones, with about 87% found just once. The sample comprised blood. V is TRBV20-1 and J is TRBJ2-4, with D possibly being TRBD2 (5 bases). This receptor was identified in a woman in her 70s in good health. The CDR3: CSASARGQIAKNIQYF. Here the CDR3 DNA reads TGCAGTGCTAGTGCTCGGGGTCAAATAGCCAAAAACATTCAGTACTTC.